This TCR beta chain was recovered during a study of shared clonotypes between healthy human individuals. Overall study context: Aged between 18 and 49, the donors were a couple of women and a few men. Every donor yielded three CD4 naive, three CD4 memory, two CD8 naive and one CD8 memory plate.

As regards this clone: Its antigen remains unknown. The same CDR3 also results from other DNA sequences found in this sample.

Libraries were prepared by immunoSEQ multiplex PCR; TCRdb keeps only in-frame clonotypes and omits some of them. The profile shows around 600,000 clones, 97% of them singletons. From germline, CDR1 is KGHSH and CDR2 LQKENI. V gave up 3 bases and J gave up 0 bases, with 9 bases separating them. The CDR3 is 14 residues long. Study-level points and caveats: Since donors were few, the genetic and exposure-history diversity represented was limited.

Naive CD4+ cells were CD45RA-selected; the remaining cells were memory. The source is a woman aged 30 to 39 in good health. What was sequenced was naive CD4+ T cells sorted from blood. The subset here: CD45RA+ positively selected. The chain links TRBV18 to TRBJ2-7; D is unclear. The CDR3 nucleotides are TGTGCCAGCTCACCGGGCGGCGGCTCCTACGAGCAGTACTTC. Its protein product is CASSPGGGSYEQYF. Full variable domain (missing parts from reference TRBV18 and TRBJ2-7): NAGVMQNPRHLVRRRGQEARLRCSPMKGHSHVYWYRQLPEEGLKFMVYLQKENIIDESGMPKERFSAEFPKEGPSILRIQQVVRGDSAAYFCASSPGGGSYEQYFGPGTRLTVT.